This T cell receptor (beta chain) derives from a study of blood T cell repertoires in COVID-19. Study-wide background: Acute-phase and convalescent COVID-19 samples originated in the United States, Italy and Spain. Sample material is recorded as cDNA or gDNA derived from T cells, B-cell-depleted T cells, or PBMCs.

Profiled with immunoSEQ multiplex PCR; TCRdb holds only in-frame clones, not every one. This table holds 130,000 or so clones, 84% found once. V lost 6 bases to trimming and J lost 5 bases, with 11 bases between them. CDR3 length equals 14 residues. CDR1 and CDR2 (germline): SEHNR, FQNEAQ (reference sequence). The sample comprised peripheral blood. The V and J genes are TRBV7-9 and TRBJ1-6, with a possible D match to TRBD1 (6 bases). The clonotype originates from a man aged 55 to 70 with acute or convalescent COVID-19. The chain's CDR3 is CASSRDTDNSPLHF. CDR3 sequence (DNA): TGTGCCAGCAGTAGGGACACTGATAATTCACCCCTCCACTTT.